Listed below are T cell receptor beta chains from one sample, sequenced in a study of blood T cell repertoires in COVID-19. TCRdb keeps only in-frame clones here, not all; method: immunoSEQ multiplex PCR. The data hold just over 300,000 clones, with about nine tenths observed a single time. The specimen was peripheral blood. These receptors were obtained from a woman in her 30s with COVID-19, enrolled during active disease. Both conserved end residues are part of each CDR3. A D gene is named only where the DNA matches it firmly. Rows may omit the clone size; those that give it use once, few, many or a size class.

D	size	V	J	CDR3	DNA
NA	NA	TRBV19	TRBJ2-7	CASSMAGVSSYEQYF	TGTGCCAGTAGTATGGCCGGGGTGAGCTCCTACGAGCAGTACTTC
TRBD2	NA	TRBV6-6	TRBJ2-2	CASNTQRGGNTGELFF	TGTGCCAGCAACACCCAGCGGGGGGGCAACACCGGGGAGCTGTTTTTT
TRBD2	NA	TRBV11-3	TRBJ2-3	CASSTLAGFSTDTQYF	TGTGCCAGCAGTACTTTAGCGGGGTTTAGCACAGATACGCAGTATTTT
TRBD1	NA	TRBV5-4	TRBJ1-2	CASSSRTGGYGYTF	TGTGCCAGCAGCTCAAGGACAGGGGGTTATGGCTACACCTTC
NA	NA	TRBV10-1	TRBJ2-2	CASSRQSMNTGELFF	TGCGCCAGCAGTAGACAATCCATGAACACCGGGGAGCTGTTTTTT
NA	NA	TRBV5-4	TRBJ2-7	CASSLAGGVQYF	TGTGCCAGCAGCTTGGCCGGTGGAGTGCAGTACTTC
NA	few	TRBV9	TRBJ1-1	CASSDGLGETEAFF	TGTGCCAGCAGCGACGGTCTCGGGGAGACTGAAGCTTTCTTT
NA	NA	TRBV29-1	TRBJ2-1	CSAPGQEWPNEQFF	TGCAGCGCTCCAGGGCAGGAATGGCCTAATGAGCAGTTCTTC
NA	NA	TRBV7-8	TRBJ1-3	CASSAEEYKSGNTIYF	TGTGCCAGCAGCGCCGAAGAGTATAAATCAGGAAACACCATATATTTT
TRBD1	once	TRBV6-5	TRBJ2-1	CASSPDRDNEQFF	TGTGCCAGCAGTCCGGACAGGGACAATGAGCAGTTCTTC
NA	NA	TRBV4-2	TRBJ2-1	CASSQDVEDNEQFF	TGTGCCAGCAGCCAAGATGTCGAGGACAATGAGCAGTTCTTC